Shown below are 11 T cell receptor beta chains from a single sample sequenced in a study of cytomegalovirus exposure and HLA in healthy donors. The PCR contained 60 Vbeta and 13 Jbeta primers. Libraries were prepared by immunoSEQ multiplex PCR; TCRdb keeps only in-frame clonotypes and omits some of them. Of more than 60,000 clones in the sample, around four fifths are singletons; the top ten hold about 4.5%. Material for sequencing was PBMCs. These receptors came from a woman aged 30 to 39 in good health and CMV-seronegative.

The chain recombines TRBV9 with TRBJ1-4; a weak D match, TRBD1 (5 bases). This CDR3 region has 14 residues. V was pared by 2 bases and J by 2 bases, with 7 bases between. CDR1 and CDR2 from the germline V gene are SGDLS and YYNGEE. The CDR3 DNA sequence: TGTGCCAGCAGCGTGGGGGGGACTAATGAAAAACTGTTTTTT. Its protein is CASSVGGTNEKLFF.

V is TRBV5-1 and J is TRBJ2-2, with 7 bases identical to TRBD2. Looked up from germline, CDR1 is SGHRS and CDR2 is YFSETQ. The CDR3 has 15 residues. V shed 6 bases, J shed 6 bases, and the junction held 11 bases outside the gene matches. CDR3 region: CASIEAAGVSGELFF. The CDR3, as DNA: TGCGCCAGCATCGAAGCGGCGGGGGTTTCCGGGGAGCTGTTTTTT.

This sequence joins TRBV6-5 and TRBJ1-2; tentatively, D is TRBD1 (6 bases). This CDR3 is 14 amino acids long. Germline CDR1 and CDR2: MNHEY and SVGAGI. V was pared by 6 bases and J by 4 bases, with 15 bases between. The CDR3 loop reads CASRSLGATYGYTF. The CDR3 DNA reads as TGTGCCAGCAGGTCGCTGGGGGCGACCTATGGCTACACCTTC.

The J gene is TRBJ2-7, the V gene TRBV7-2; TRBD2 matches 9 bases. Trimming took 1 base from V and 7 from J; bases not matched to a gene: 2. The length of the CDR3 is 13 residues. Germline V gives CDR1 SGHTA, CDR2 FQGNSA. This CDR3 reads CASSLVLAGEQYF. Here the CDR3 DNA reads TGTGCCAGCAGCTTAGTACTAGCGGGTGAGCAGTACTTC. Full variable domain (rest looked up from reference TRBV7-2 and TRBJ2-7): GAGVSQSPSNKVTEKGKDVELRCDPISGHTALYWYRQSLGQGLEFLIYFQGNSAPDKSGLPSDRFSAERTGGSVSTLTIQRTQQEDSAVYLCASSLVLAGEQYFGPGTRLTVT.

The chain employs TRBV20-1 and TRBJ1-1; possibly TRBD1 for D (6 bases). The length of the CDR3 is 11 residues. The germline V gene has CDR1 DFQATT and CDR2 SNEGSKA (reference sequence). V was clipped by 3 bases and J by 8 bases, with 10 bases between them. CDR3 in amino acids: CSASRQVEAFF. The CDR3 DNA sequence: TGCAGTGCTAGCAGACAGGTCGAAGCTTTCTTT.

This clone occurred a few times. V is TRBV7-9 and J is TRBJ1-6, with 7 bases fitting TRBD1. Germline V gene data show CDR1 as SEHNR and CDR2 as FQNEAQ (reference sequence). Unmatched junction bases numbered 7, after V lost 5 bases and J lost 6 bases. The CDR3 length is 15 residues. In nucleotides, the CDR3 is TGTGCCAGCAGCCACGGGACAGTGGGTAATTCACCCCTCCACTTT. Translated, it gives CASSHGTVGNSPLHF.

A few counts support this clone. V is TRBV30 and J is TRBJ1-4; 7 bases align to TRBD1. Losses at the gene ends were 3 bases for V and 8 bases for J; bases not matched to a gene: 12. The CDR3 spans 15 residues. Germline CDR1 reads GTSNPN; CDR2 reads SVGIG (reference sequence). The CDR3 is CAWREQGSAREKLFF. DNA for the CDR3: TGTGCCTGGAGAGAACAGGGGAGCGCTAGGGAAAAACTGTTTTTT. Together with reference TRBV30 and TRBJ1-4, the CDR3 gives the full variable domain: SQTIHQWPATLVQPVGSPLSLECTVEGTSNPNLYWYRQAAGRGLQLLFYSVGIGQISSEVPQNLSASRPQDRQFILSSKKLLLSDSGFYLCAWREQGSAREKLFFGSGTQLSVL.

The chain uses TRBV2 and TRBJ2-2; D is ambiguous. Per the germline V gene, CDR1 is SNHLY and CDR2 is FYNNEI. The CDR3 is 17 amino acids. Trimming stripped 2 bases from V and 0 bases from J, with 13 bases between. CDR3 sequence: CASSETFGRPNTGELFF. As DNA, the CDR3 is TGTGCCAGCAGTGAAACTTTTGGCAGGCCGAACACCGGGGAGCTGTTTTTT.

The J gene is TRBJ1-2, the V gene TRBV27; 9 bases match TRBD1. With V trimmed by 5 bases and J by 2 bases, 3 bases remained unmatched. This CDR3 contains 14 residues. Germline V lookup: CDR1 MNHEY, CDR2 SMNVEV (reference sequence). CDR3 protein: CASSDGQGNYGYTF. The CDR3 DNA sequence: TGTGCCAGCAGTGACGGACAGGGGAACTATGGCTACACCTTC.

The chain links TRBV29-1 to TRBJ2-1; 10 nucleotides align to TRBD2. There are 15 residues in the CDR3. Trimming at V came to 4 bases and at J to 0 bases, leaving 3 bases not matched to a gene. CDR1 SQVTM and CDR2 ANQGSEA come from the germline V gene. CDR3 residues: CSVAASGGSYNEQFF. In DNA form, the CDR3 reads TGCAGCGTTGCTGCTAGCGGGGGCTCCTACAATGAGCAGTTCTTC.

The rearrangement uses TRBV6-6 and TRBJ1-5, with D perhaps TRBD1 (6 bases). Trimming shortened V by 8 bases and J by 7 bases, and 21 bases separated the two germline ends. Germline V lookup: CDR1 MNHNY, CDR2 SVGAGI (reference sequence). The length of the CDR3 is 15 residues. This CDR3 reads CASAITEAGDQPQHF. In DNA, the CDR3 is TGTGCCAGCGCTATAACGGAGGCAGGGGACCAGCCCCAGCATTTT.